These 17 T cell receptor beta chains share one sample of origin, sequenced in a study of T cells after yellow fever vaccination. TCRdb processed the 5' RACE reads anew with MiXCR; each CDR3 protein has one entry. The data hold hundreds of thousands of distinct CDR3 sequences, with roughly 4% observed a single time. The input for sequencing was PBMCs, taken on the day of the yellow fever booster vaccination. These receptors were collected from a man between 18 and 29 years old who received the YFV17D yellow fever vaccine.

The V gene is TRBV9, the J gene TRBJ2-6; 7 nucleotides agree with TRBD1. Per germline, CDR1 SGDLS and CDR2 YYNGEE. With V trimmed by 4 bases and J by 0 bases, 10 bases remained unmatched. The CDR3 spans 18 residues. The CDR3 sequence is CASSLRQGHYSGANVLTF. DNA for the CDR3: TGTGCCAGCAGCCTCAGACAGGGACATTACTCTGGGGCCAACGTCCTGACTTTC.

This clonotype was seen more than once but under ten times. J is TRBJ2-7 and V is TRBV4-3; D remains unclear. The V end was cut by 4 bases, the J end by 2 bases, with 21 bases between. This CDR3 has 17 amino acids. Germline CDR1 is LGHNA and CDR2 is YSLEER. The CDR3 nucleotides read TGCGCCAGCAGCCCCAAGCCCGACACCCCGTTAGCCTACGAGCAGTACGTC. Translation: CASSPKPDTPLAYEQYV.

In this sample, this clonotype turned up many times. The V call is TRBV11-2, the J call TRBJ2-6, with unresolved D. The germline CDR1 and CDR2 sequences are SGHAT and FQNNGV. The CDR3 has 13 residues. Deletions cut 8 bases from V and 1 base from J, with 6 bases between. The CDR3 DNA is TGTGCCAGCGTGTTTTCTGGGGCCAACGTCCTGACTTTC. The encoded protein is CASVFSGANVLTF.

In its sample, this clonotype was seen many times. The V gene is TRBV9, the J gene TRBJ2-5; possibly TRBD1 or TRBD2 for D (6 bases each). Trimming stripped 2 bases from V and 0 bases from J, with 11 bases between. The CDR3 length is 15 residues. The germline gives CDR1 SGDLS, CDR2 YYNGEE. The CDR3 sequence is CASSVSGGHQETQYF. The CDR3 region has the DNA TGTGCCAGCAGCGTGTCCGGGGGCCACCAAGAGACCCAGTACTTC.

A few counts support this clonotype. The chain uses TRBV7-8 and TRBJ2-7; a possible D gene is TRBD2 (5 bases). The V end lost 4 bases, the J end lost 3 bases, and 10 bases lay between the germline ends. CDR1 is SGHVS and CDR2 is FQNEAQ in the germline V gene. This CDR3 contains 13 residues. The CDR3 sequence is CASSSGGVYEQYF. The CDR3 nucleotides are TGTGCCAGCAGCTCCGGAGGCGTCTACGAGCAGTACTTC. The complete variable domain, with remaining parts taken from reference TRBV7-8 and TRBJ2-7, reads GAGVSQSPRYKVAKRGQDVALRCDPISGHVSLFWYQQALGQGPEFLTYFQNEAQLDKSGLPSDRFFAERPEGSVSTLKIQRTQQEDSAVYLCASSSGGVYEQYFGPGTRLTVT.

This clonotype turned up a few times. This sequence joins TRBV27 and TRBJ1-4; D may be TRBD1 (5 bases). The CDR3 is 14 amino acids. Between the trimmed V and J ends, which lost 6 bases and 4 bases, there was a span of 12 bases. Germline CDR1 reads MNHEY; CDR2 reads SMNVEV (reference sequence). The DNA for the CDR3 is TGTGCCAGCAGCACGGGGGAGTTTAATGAAAAACTGTTTTTT. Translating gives CASSTGEFNEKLFF.

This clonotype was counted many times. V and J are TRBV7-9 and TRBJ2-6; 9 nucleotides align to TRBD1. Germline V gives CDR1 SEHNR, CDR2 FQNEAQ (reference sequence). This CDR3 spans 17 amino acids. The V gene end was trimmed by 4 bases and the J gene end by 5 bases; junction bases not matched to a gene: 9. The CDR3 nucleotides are TGTGCCAGCAGCTCCCGGGACAGGGCCTTGTGGGCCAACGTCCTGACTTTC. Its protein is CASSSRDRALWANVLTF.

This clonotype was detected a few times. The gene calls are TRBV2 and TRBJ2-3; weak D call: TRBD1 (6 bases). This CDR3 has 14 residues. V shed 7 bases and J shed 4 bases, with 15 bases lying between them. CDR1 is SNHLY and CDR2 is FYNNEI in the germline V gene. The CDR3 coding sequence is TGTGCCAGCACAGACAGGAGGTTTTCAGATACGCAGTATTTT. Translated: CASTDRRFSDTQYF.

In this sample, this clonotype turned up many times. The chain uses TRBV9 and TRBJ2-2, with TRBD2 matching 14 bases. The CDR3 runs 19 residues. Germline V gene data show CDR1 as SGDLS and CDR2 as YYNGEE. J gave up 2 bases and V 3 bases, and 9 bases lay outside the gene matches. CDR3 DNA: TGTGCCAGCAGCGCTAGCCCCGGGACTAGCGGGGGAAACACCGGGGAGCTGTTTTTT. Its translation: CASSASPGTSGGNTGELFF.

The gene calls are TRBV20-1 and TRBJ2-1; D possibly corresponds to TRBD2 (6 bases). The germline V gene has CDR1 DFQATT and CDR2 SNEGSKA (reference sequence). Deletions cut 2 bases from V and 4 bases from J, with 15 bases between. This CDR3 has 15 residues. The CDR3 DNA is TGCAGTGCTAGACCCCAGACTGGGGGGTACAATGAGCAGTTCTTC. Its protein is CSARPQTGGYNEQFF.

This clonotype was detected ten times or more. CDR3 DNA sequence: TGTGCCACCAGTGATTCCGGGGGGTTCGGGGCCAACGTCCTGACTTTC. Amino acid sequence: CATSDSGGFGANVLTF. The rearrangement joins TRBV24-1 to TRBJ2-6, with 7 bases aligning to TRBD2. CDR3 length: 16 residues. J was trimmed by 4 bases and V by 2 bases; bases with no gene match: 4. Germline V gives CDR1 KGHDR, CDR2 SFDVKD.

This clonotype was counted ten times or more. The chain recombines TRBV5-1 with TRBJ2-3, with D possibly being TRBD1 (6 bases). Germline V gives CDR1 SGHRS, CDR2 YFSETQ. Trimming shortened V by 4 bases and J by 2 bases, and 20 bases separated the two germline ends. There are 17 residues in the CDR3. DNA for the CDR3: TGCGCCAGCAGCCCCGGTCCCCTGACAGGTGACACAGATACGCAGTATTTT. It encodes CASSPGPLTGDTDTQYF.

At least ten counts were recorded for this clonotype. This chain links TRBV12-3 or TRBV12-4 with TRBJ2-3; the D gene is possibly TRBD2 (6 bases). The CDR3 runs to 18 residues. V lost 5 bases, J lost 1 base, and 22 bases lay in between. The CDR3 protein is CASSPGLYAGPRTDTQYF. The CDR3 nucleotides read TGTGCCAGCAGTCCCGGGTTGTACGCGGGGCCCCGCACAGATACGCAGTATTTT.

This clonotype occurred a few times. CDR3 sequence (DNA): TGTGCCAGCAGTCCCTGGGTCCGGGGGAACACTGAAGCTTTCTTT. It yields the protein CASSPWVRGNTEAFF. V gene TRBV12-3 or TRBV12-4 combines with J gene TRBJ1-1; D uncertain. Deletions cut 5 bases from V and 1 base from J, with 14 bases between. The CDR3 loop spans 15 amino acids.

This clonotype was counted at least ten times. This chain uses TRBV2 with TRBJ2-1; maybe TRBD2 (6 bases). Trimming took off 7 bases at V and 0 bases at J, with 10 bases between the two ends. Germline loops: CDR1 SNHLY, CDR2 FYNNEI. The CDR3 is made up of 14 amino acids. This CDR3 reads CASMGGRSYNEQFF. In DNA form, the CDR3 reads TGTGCCAGCATGGGGGGACGCTCCTACAATGAGCAGTTCTTC.

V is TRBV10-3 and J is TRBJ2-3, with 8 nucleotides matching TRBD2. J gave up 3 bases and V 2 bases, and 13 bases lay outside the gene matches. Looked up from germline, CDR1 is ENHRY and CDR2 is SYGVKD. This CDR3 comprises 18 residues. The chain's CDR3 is CAISERVAGSPRTDTQYF. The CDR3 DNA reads TGTGCCATCAGTGAGCGGGTAGCGGGGTCCCCTAGGACAGATACGCAGTATTTT.

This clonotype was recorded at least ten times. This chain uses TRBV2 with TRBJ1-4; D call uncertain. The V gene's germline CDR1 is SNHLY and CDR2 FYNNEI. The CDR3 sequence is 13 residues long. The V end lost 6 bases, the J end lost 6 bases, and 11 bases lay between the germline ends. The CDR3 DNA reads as TGTGCCAGCAGGCGAGGGTTTGATGAAAAACTGTTTTTT. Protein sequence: CASRRGFDEKLFF. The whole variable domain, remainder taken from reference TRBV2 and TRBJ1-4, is EPEVTQTPSHQVTQMGQEVILRCVPISNHLYFYWYRQILGQKVEFLVSFYNNEISEKSEIFDDQFSVERPDGSNFTLKIRSTKLEDSAMYFCASRRGFDEKLFFGSGTQLSVL.